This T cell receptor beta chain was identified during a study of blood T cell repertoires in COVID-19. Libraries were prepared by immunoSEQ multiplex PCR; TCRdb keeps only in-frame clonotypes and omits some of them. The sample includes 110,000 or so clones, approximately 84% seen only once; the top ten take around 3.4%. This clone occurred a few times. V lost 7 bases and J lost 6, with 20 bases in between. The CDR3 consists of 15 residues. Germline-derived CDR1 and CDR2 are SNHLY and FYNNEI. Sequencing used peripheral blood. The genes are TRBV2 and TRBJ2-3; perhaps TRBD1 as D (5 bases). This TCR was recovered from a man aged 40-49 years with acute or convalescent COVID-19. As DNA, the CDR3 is TGTGCCAGCAAGTCAGGGTCGGACCTCGAGGATACGCAGTATTTT. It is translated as CASKSGSDLEDTQYF.